The rows below give T cell receptor beta chains drawn from one sample of a study of CD8 T cells in ankylosing spondylitis. TCRdb reanalysed the 5' RACE reads using MiXCR and keeps one entry per CDR3 protein. The sample records about 96,000 distinct CDR3 sequences, around 10% being singletons. The sample consisted of blood, either unsorted or a sorted T cell fraction (not recorded which). Receptors were obtained from a male donor with ankylosing spondylitis or in good health (not recorded which). The CDR3 runs from the conserved cysteine through the conserved F or W. A D gene is named only where the DNA matches it firmly. Clone size is shown for a subset of rows, as once, few, many or a class of expanded clone.

abundance,j_gene,v_gene,d_gene,CDR3nt,CDR3aa
many,TRBJ2-1,TRBV20-1,TRBD2,TGCAGTGCTGGGATGACTAGCGGGATATCCGGGGGTGAGCAGTTCTTC,CSAGMTSGISGGEQFF
many,TRBJ2-1,TRBV20-1,-,TGCAGTGCTAGAAAGCGGGCCCTCTACAATGAGCAGTTCTTC,CSARKRALYNEQFF
many,TRBJ2-1,TRBV6-5,-,TGTGCCAGCAGTTCCCCGGACGGGGAGTTCTTC,CASSSPDGEFF
many,TRBJ2-5,TRBV7-8,TRBD1,TGTGCCAGCAGCAAGGGACAGGGTAACGTGGAGACCCAGTACTTC,CASSKGQGNVETQYF
many,TRBJ1-5,TRBV27,-,TGTGCCAGCACCCCTGTTGAGGGTTTTAGCAATCAGCCCCAGCATTTT,CASTPVEGFSNQPQHF
many,TRBJ2-5,TRBV28,-,TGTGCCAGCAGTTTTTTCGGGGCATCTCCGGGGACCCAGTACTTC,CASSFFGASPGTQYF
-,TRBJ2-5,TRBV5-5,TRBD2,TGTGCCAGCAGCACCGGGGGGGGGATAGGGGAGACCCAGTACTTC,CASSTGGGIGETQYF
many,TRBJ2-1,TRBV20-1,TRBD2,TGCAGTGCTCGAAGCGGGGGGGCCATTGAGCAGTTCTTC,CSARSGGAIEQFF
many,TRBJ2-1,TRBV10-3,-,TGTGCCACCCAGGCGTTGAACTCCTACAATGAGCAGTTCTTC,CATQALNSYNEQFF
many,TRBJ2-2,TRBV2,-,TGTGCCGCGGGGCGGGACACCGGGGAGCTGTTTTTT,CAAGRDTGELFF
many,TRBJ1-1,TRBV27,TRBD1,TGTGCCAGCAGTTCGACAGGGCGGACTGAAGCTTTCTTT,CASSSTGRTEAFF
many,TRBJ2-6,TRBV6-5,-,TGTGCCAGCAGTTACTCGGATGGGTCTGGGGCCAACGTCCTGACTTTC,CASSYSDGSGANVLTF
-,TRBJ2-7,TRBV7-2,TRBD2,TGTGCCAGCAGCTTAGCGTATTCTAGCGGGGGGGCGGGGGAGCAGTACTTC,CASSLAYSSGGAGEQYF
many,TRBJ1-2,TRBV12-3/TRBV12-4,TRBD1,TGTGCCAGCAGTATCCGGATAGGGGACAGCCACTATGGCTACACCTTC,CASSIRIGDSHYGYTF
many,TRBJ2-1,TRBV15,TRBD1,TGTGCCACCAGCAGGACAGGGGGCAGGGTTGAGCAGTTCTTC,CATSRTGGRVEQFF
few,TRBJ1-2,TRBV29-1,-,TGCAGCGTTGAAAGGGGATCCTCAGGGGCGTATGGCTACACCTTC,CSVERGSSGAYGYTF
many,TRBJ1-1,TRBV10-3,-,TGTGCCATCAGTGAGTCGGGCAAAGAAGCTTTCTTT,CAISESGKEAFF
many,TRBJ2-7,TRBV4-2,TRBD2,TGTGCCAGCAGCCAAGAGTCGGCGGGGGGGCCACTCGAGCAGTACTTC,CASSQESAGGPLEQYF
many,TRBJ2-3,TRBV7-2,TRBD2,TGTGCCAGCATCCTTAGGGGCGGGGGGCCCCCAGATACGCAGTATTTT,CASILRGGGPPDTQYF
many,TRBJ2-3,TRBV5-1,-,TGCGCCAGCAGGGCCACCACTAGCACAGATACGCAGTATTTT,CASRATTSTDTQYF
many,TRBJ2-1,TRBV5-1,-,TGCGCCAGCAGTGAGAAGAGCTCCTACAATGAGCAGTTCTTC,CASSEKSSYNEQFF
few,TRBJ2-7,TRBV7-8,TRBD1,TGTGCCAGCAGCGGGACAGAAGCCTACGAGCAGTACTTC,CASSGTEAYEQYF
many,TRBJ2-7,TRBV28,-,TGTGCCAGCCGGGGGGCCACCTCCTACGAGCAGTACTTC,CASRGATSYEQYF